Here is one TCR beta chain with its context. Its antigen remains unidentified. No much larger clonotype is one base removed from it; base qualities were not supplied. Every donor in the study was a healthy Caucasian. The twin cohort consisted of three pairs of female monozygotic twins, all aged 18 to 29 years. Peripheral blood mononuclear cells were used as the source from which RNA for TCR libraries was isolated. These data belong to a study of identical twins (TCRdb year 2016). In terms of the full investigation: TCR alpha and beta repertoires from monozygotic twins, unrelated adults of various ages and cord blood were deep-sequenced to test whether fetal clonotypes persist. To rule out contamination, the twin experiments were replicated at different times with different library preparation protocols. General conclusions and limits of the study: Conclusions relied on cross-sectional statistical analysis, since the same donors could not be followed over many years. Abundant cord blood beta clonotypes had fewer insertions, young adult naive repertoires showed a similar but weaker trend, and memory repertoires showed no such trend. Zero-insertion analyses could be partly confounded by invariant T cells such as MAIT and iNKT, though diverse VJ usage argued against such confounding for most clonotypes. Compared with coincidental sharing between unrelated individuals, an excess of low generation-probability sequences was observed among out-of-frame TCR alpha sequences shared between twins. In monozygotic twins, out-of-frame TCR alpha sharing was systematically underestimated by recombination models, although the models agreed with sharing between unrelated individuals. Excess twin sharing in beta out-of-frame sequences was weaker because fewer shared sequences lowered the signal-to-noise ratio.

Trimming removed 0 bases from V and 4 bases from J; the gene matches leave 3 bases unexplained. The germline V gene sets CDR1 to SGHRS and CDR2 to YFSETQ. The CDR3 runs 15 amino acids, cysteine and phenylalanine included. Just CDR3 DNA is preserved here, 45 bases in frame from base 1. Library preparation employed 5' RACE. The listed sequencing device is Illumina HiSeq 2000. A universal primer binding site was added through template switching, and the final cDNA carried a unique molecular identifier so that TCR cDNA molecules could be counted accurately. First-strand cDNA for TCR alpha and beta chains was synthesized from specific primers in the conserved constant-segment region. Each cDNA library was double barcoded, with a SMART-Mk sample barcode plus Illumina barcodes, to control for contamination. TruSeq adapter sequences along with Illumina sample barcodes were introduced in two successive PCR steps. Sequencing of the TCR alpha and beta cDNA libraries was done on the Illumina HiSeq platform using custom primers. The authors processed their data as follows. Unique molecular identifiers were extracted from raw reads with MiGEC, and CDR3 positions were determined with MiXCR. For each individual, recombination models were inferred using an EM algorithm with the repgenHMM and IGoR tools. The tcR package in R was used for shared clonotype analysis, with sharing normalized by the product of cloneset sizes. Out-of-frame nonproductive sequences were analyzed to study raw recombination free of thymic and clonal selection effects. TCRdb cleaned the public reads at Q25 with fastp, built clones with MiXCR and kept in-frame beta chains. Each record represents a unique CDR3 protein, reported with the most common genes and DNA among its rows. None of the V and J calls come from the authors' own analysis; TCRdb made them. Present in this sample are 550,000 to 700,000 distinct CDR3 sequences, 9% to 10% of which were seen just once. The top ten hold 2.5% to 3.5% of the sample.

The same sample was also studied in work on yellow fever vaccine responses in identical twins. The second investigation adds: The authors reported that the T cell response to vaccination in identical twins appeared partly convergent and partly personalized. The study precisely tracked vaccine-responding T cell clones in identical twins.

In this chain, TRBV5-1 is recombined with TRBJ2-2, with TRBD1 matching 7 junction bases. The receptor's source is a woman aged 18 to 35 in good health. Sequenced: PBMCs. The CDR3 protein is CASSLGDRPTGELFF. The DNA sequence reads TGCGCCAGCAGCTTGGGGGACAGACCCACCGGGGAGCTGTTTTTT.